A selection of T cell receptor beta chains follows, all from one sample in a study of graft-versus-host responses after intestinal transplantation. Their cognate antigens are unknown. Method: immunoSEQ multiplex PCR; TCRdb's copy keeps in-frame clones and lacks some. The sample yields some 90,000 clones, about 93% seen once. The sequencing used unstimulated CD8+ T cells sorted from spleen or lymph node cells, collected before intestinal transplant. The source is a human donor who received an intestinal transplant. Each CDR3 is given with its conserved first and last residue. Each record gives: clone size, V gene, D gene, J gene, CDR3 protein, CDR3 DNA. The D gene is left open where the match is weak. Size is stated for part of the rows, as once, few or many counts, or as a class when the clone is expanded.

abundance: -; v_gene: TRBV9; d_gene: -; j_gene: TRBJ2-1; CDR3aa: CASSVGAGAYNEQFF; CDR3nt: TGTGCCAGCAGCGTAGGGGCAGGGGCTTACAATGAGCAGTTCTTC
abundance: -; v_gene: TRBV11-2; d_gene: -; j_gene: TRBJ2-7; CDR3aa: CASSLWPGDYEQYF; CDR3nt: TGTGCCAGCAGCTTATGGCCAGGGGACTACGAGCAGTACTTC
abundance: -; v_gene: TRBV19; d_gene: -; j_gene: TRBJ1-6; CDR3aa: CASSHGNLLHF; CDR3nt: TGTGCCAGTAGTCACGGAAATCTCCTCCACTTT
abundance: -; v_gene: TRBV11-3; d_gene: -; j_gene: TRBJ2-2; CDR3aa: CASSPYLVGGTGELFF; CDR3nt: TGTGCCAGCAGCCCCTATTTGGTCGGCGGCACCGGGGAGCTGTTTTTT
abundance: few; v_gene: TRBV7-9; d_gene: TRBD1; j_gene: TRBJ2-5; CDR3aa: CASSAPGKGAGETQYF; CDR3nt: TGTGCCAGCAGCGCCCCGGGAAAGGGGGCAGGAGAGACCCAGTACTTC
abundance: -; v_gene: TRBV2; d_gene: TRBD1; j_gene: TRBJ1-2; CDR3aa: CASRQGDQTF; CDR3nt: TGTGCCAGCCGACAGGGTGATCAAACCTTC
abundance: -; v_gene: TRBV7-9; d_gene: -; j_gene: TRBJ1-6; CDR3aa: CASSSTGVEAPLHF; CDR3nt: TGTGCCAGCAGCAGCACGGGGGTAGAAGCACCCCTCCACTTT
abundance: -; v_gene: TRBV27; d_gene: -; j_gene: TRBJ1-2; CDR3aa: CASSLWSPGALNGYTF; CDR3nt: TGTGCCAGCAGTTTATGGTCCCCGGGTGCCCTGAATGGCTACACCTTC
abundance: -; v_gene: TRBV28; d_gene: -; j_gene: TRBJ2-1; CDR3aa: CASSFSPTDSAETLSYNEQFF; CDR3nt: TGTGCCAGCAGTTTTTCCCCAACGGATAGCGCTGAAACTTTATCCTACAATGAGCAGTTCTTC
abundance: -; v_gene: TRBV5-4; d_gene: TRBD2; j_gene: TRBJ2-2; CDR3aa: CASSRGIAGANTGELFF; CDR3nt: TGTGCCAGCAGCCGGGGCATAGCGGGAGCGAACACCGGGGAGCTGTTTTTT
abundance: -; v_gene: TRBV9; d_gene: TRBD2; j_gene: TRBJ2-1; CDR3aa: CASSVEGLASTYNEQFF; CDR3nt: TGTGCCAGCAGCGTAGAGGGACTAGCGAGTACATACAATGAGCAGTTCTTC
abundance: -; v_gene: TRBV20-1; d_gene: -; j_gene: TRBJ2-7; CDR3aa: CSARALVEQYF; CDR3nt: TGCAGTGCTAGAGCGCTAGTCGAGCAGTACTTC
abundance: once; v_gene: TRBV4-1; d_gene: -; j_gene: TRBJ1-1; CDR3aa: CASSQDVWETEAFF; CDR3nt: TGCGCCAGCAGCCAAGATGTATGGGAGACTGAAGCTTTCTTT
abundance: -; v_gene: TRBV4-1; d_gene: -; j_gene: TRBJ2-7; CDR3aa: CASSPLHPDGAEQYF; CDR3nt: TGCGCCAGCAGCCCCCTACACCCGGACGGGGCCGAGCAGTACTTC
abundance: -; v_gene: TRBV28; d_gene: -; j_gene: TRBJ1-4; CDR3aa: CASSLWKVGAREKLFF; CDR3nt: TGTGCCAGCAGTTTATGGAAGGTGGGGGCTCGAGAAAAACTGTTTTTT
abundance: -; v_gene: TRBV7-3; d_gene: -; j_gene: TRBJ2-2; CDR3aa: CASSYEADTGELFF; CDR3nt: TGTGCCAGCAGCTATGAAGCGGACACCGGGGAGCTGTTTTTT
abundance: -; v_gene: TRBV9; d_gene: -; j_gene: TRBJ2-4; CDR3aa: CASSVGGGPKNIQYF; CDR3nt: TGTGCCAGCAGCGTAGGAGGAGGGCCCAAAAACATTCAGTACTTC
abundance: -; v_gene: TRBV6-6; d_gene: -; j_gene: TRBJ1-2; CDR3aa: CASSYSVIDGYTF; CDR3nt: TGTGCCAGCAGTTACTCGGTTATCGATGGCTACACCTTC
abundance: -; v_gene: TRBV5-4; d_gene: TRBD2; j_gene: TRBJ2-7; CDR3aa: CASSLDDGRGILYEQYF; CDR3nt: TGTGCCAGCAGCCTGGACGATGGGAGGGGAATACTCTACGAGCAGTACTTC
abundance: -; v_gene: TRBV7-6; d_gene: -; j_gene: TRBJ2-1; CDR3aa: CASSLDGGGSYNEQFF; CDR3nt: TGTGCCAGCAGCTTAGATGGCGGAGGCTCCTACAATGAGCAGTTCTTC
abundance: -; v_gene: TRBV6-1; d_gene: TRBD2; j_gene: TRBJ2-1; CDR3aa: CASSVWVAGPSDEQFF; CDR3nt: TGTGCCAGCAGTGTTTGGGTAGCGGGGCCTTCTGATGAGCAGTTCTTC
abundance: -; v_gene: TRBV2; d_gene: -; j_gene: TRBJ2-2; CDR3aa: CASGIGELFF; CDR3nt: TGTGCCAGCGGGATCGGGGAGCTGTTTTTT
abundance: -; v_gene: TRBV6-5; d_gene: -; j_gene: TRBJ1-4; CDR3aa: CASSADGGAAEKLFF; CDR3nt: TGTGCCAGCAGCGCCGACGGGGGCGCGGCTGAAAAACTGTTTTTT
abundance: -; v_gene: TRBV6-5; d_gene: -; j_gene: TRBJ1-1; CDR3aa: CASSYPGDTEAFF; CDR3nt: TGTGCCAGCAGTTACCCCGGGGACACTGAAGCTTTCTTT
abundance: -; v_gene: TRBV19; d_gene: TRBD1; j_gene: TRBJ2-1; CDR3aa: CASSKTGWDYNEQFF; CDR3nt: TGTGCCAGTAGTAAGACAGGGTGGGACTACAATGAGCAGTTCTTC
abundance: once; v_gene: TRBV15; d_gene: TRBD1; j_gene: TRBJ1-2; CDR3aa: CATSRLGDRGYGYTF; CDR3nt: TGTGCCACCAGCAGATTAGGGGACAGGGGGTATGGCTACACCTTC
abundance: -; v_gene: TRBV6-7; d_gene: -; j_gene: TRBJ1-2; CDR3aa: CASSSYGYTF; CDR3nt: TGTGCCAGCAGTTCGTATGGCTACACCTTC
abundance: -; v_gene: TRBV11-1; d_gene: -; j_gene: TRBJ2-2; CDR3aa: CASSLLQGGELFF; CDR3nt: TGTGCCAGCAGCTTACTTCAGGGCGGGGAGCTGTTTTTT
abundance: once; v_gene: TRBV19; d_gene: -; j_gene: TRBJ1-1; CDR3aa: CASSALFMGADTEAFF; CDR3nt: TGTGCCAGTAGCGCCCTCTTTATGGGTGCCGACACTGAAGCTTTCTTT
abundance: -; v_gene: TRBV5-1; d_gene: -; j_gene: TRBJ2-1; CDR3aa: CASSLGGGAYNEQFF; CDR3nt: TGCGCCAGCAGCTTGGGTGGGGGAGCCTACAATGAGCAGTTCTTC
abundance: -; v_gene: TRBV19; d_gene: -; j_gene: TRBJ1-1; CDR3aa: CASRVRALNTEAFF; CDR3nt: TGTGCCAGTAGGGTCAGGGCCCTAAACACTGAAGCTTTCTTT
abundance: -; v_gene: TRBV4-1; d_gene: -; j_gene: TRBJ2-7; CDR3aa: CASSSGRAAEQYF; CDR3nt: TGCGCCAGCAGCAGCGGCAGGGCAGCCGAGCAGTACTTC
abundance: -; v_gene: TRBV6-6; d_gene: -; j_gene: TRBJ2-2; CDR3aa: CASSVGTGELFF; CDR3nt: TGTGCCAGCAGCGTTGGGACCGGGGAGCTGTTTTTT
abundance: -; v_gene: TRBV6-5; d_gene: -; j_gene: TRBJ2-7; CDR3aa: CASSAGSSYEQYF; CDR3nt: TGTGCCAGCAGTGCAGGGAGCTCCTACGAGCAGTACTTC
abundance: once; v_gene: TRBV12-2; d_gene: -; j_gene: TRBJ2-5; CDR3aa: CASRSLGWDRLETQYF; CDR3nt: TGTGCAAGTCGCTCCTTGGGGTGGGACAGGTTAGAGACCCAGTACTTC
abundance: -; v_gene: TRBV9; d_gene: -; j_gene: TRBJ1-2; CDR3aa: CASGPANYGYTF; CDR3nt: TGTGCCAGCGGACCAGCGAACTATGGCTACACCTTC
abundance: -; v_gene: TRBV7-6; d_gene: TRBD2; j_gene: TRBJ2-1; CDR3aa: CASRPSGGQNEQFF; CDR3nt: TGTGCCAGCAGGCCTAGCGGAGGACAAAATGAGCAGTTCTTC
abundance: -; v_gene: TRBV13; d_gene: TRBD2; j_gene: TRBJ2-1; CDR3aa: CASSTGTSGDYEQFF; CDR3nt: TGTGCCAGCAGCACTGGGACTAGCGGGGACTATGAGCAGTTCTTC
abundance: -; v_gene: TRBV5-6; d_gene: TRBD1; j_gene: TRBJ2-7; CDR3aa: CASSPQGSPYEQYF; CDR3nt: TGTGCCAGCAGCCCACAGGGGAGTCCCTACGAGCAGTACTTC
abundance: -; v_gene: TRBV5-1; d_gene: -; j_gene: TRBJ2-7; CDR3aa: CASSWEGQYYEQYF; CDR3nt: TGCGCCAGCAGCTGGGAGGGACAGTACTACGAGCAGTACTTC
abundance: -; v_gene: TRBV15; d_gene: -; j_gene: TRBJ1-4; CDR3aa: CATSGILGYEKLFF; CDR3nt: TGTGCCACCAGCGGTATCCTGGGGTATGAAAAACTGTTTTTT
abundance: -; v_gene: TRBV18; d_gene: TRBD1; j_gene: TRBJ2-7; CDR3aa: CASSPKDVTGGMYEQYF; CDR3nt: TGTGCCAGCTCACCAAAGGACGTAACAGGGGGCATGTACGAGCAGTACTTC
abundance: -; v_gene: TRBV7-3; d_gene: TRBD2; j_gene: TRBJ2-1; CDR3aa: CASSLAGTSGNEQFF; CDR3nt: TGTGCCAGCAGCTTAGCCGGGACTAGCGGCAATGAGCAGTTCTTC
abundance: -; v_gene: TRBV7-6; d_gene: -; j_gene: TRBJ2-1; CDR3aa: CASSLGGQGNEQFF; CDR3nt: TGTGCCAGCAGCTTAGGCGGGCAGGGCAATGAGCAGTTCTTC
abundance: -; v_gene: TRBV4-1; d_gene: -; j_gene: TRBJ2-7; CDR3aa: CASGDAYEQYF; CDR3nt: TGCGCCAGCGGGGACGCCTACGAGCAGTACTTC
abundance: -; v_gene: TRBV13; d_gene: -; j_gene: TRBJ2-7; CDR3aa: CASSSTAGVEEQYF; CDR3nt: TGTGCCAGCAGCTCCACCGCTGGGGTAGAAGAGCAGTACTTC
abundance: once; v_gene: TRBV11-2; d_gene: -; j_gene: TRBJ1-4; CDR3aa: CASSSPGSLTEKLFF; CDR3nt: TGTGCCAGCAGCTCACCCGGGTCTCTGACTGAAAAACTGTTTTTT
abundance: once; v_gene: TRBV6-5; d_gene: -; j_gene: TRBJ1-1; CDR3aa: CASRDLTGNTEAFF; CDR3nt: TGTGCCAGCAGGGACTTGACAGGGAACACTGAAGCTTTCTTT
abundance: -; v_gene: TRBV2; d_gene: -; j_gene: TRBJ2-2; CDR3aa: CASSYGQRELFF; CDR3nt: TGTGCCAGCAGTTATGGCCAGCGGGAGCTGTTTTTT
abundance: -; v_gene: TRBV13; d_gene: -; j_gene: TRBJ2-6; CDR3aa: CASSFRVGANVLTF; CDR3nt: TGTGCCAGCAGCTTCAGGGTTGGGGCCAACGTCCTGACTTTC
abundance: -; v_gene: TRBV29-1; d_gene: TRBD2; j_gene: TRBJ2-3; CDR3aa: CSVELAGVPGDTQYF; CDR3nt: TGCAGCGTGGAACTAGCGGGAGTACCGGGAGATACGCAGTATTTT
abundance: -; v_gene: TRBV11-1; d_gene: TRBD1; j_gene: TRBJ1-1; CDR3aa: CASSLIRTGVNTEAFF; CDR3nt: TGTGCCAGCAGCTTAATACGCACAGGGGTTAACACTGAAGCTTTCTTT
abundance: -; v_gene: TRBV9; d_gene: TRBD2; j_gene: TRBJ2-3; CDR3aa: CASSVDVGGTTDTQYF; CDR3nt: TGTGCCAGCAGCGTAGATGTGGGAGGGACCACAGATACGCAGTATTTT
abundance: -; v_gene: TRBV6-5; d_gene: -; j_gene: TRBJ2-7; CDR3aa: CASSYEGYEQYF; CDR3nt: TGTGCCAGCAGCTACGAGGGCTACGAGCAGTACTTC
abundance: -; v_gene: TRBV7-6; d_gene: -; j_gene: TRBJ1-1; CDR3aa: CASSLAGLNTEAFF; CDR3nt: TGTGCCAGCAGCTTAGCCGGATTGAACACTGAAGCTTTCTTT
abundance: -; v_gene: TRBV29-1; d_gene: TRBD1; j_gene: TRBJ1-4; CDR3aa: CSVEAQGSGELFF; CDR3nt: TGCAGCGTTGAAGCACAGGGGAGTGGAGAACTGTTTTTT
abundance: -; v_gene: TRBV25-1; d_gene: -; j_gene: TRBJ2-6; CDR3aa: CASSYPQRGANVLTF; CDR3nt: TGTGCCAGCAGTTACCCGCAAAGAGGGGCCAACGTCCTGACTTTC
abundance: -; v_gene: TRBV7-6; d_gene: TRBD1; j_gene: TRBJ2-7; CDR3aa: CASSAGTGYVYEQYF; CDR3nt: TGTGCCAGCAGCGCCGGGACAGGGTACGTCTACGAGCAGTACTTC
abundance: -; v_gene: TRBV27; d_gene: TRBD1; j_gene: TRBJ1-2; CDR3aa: CASSRAGGNYGYTF; CDR3nt: TGTGCCAGCAGTCGGGCAGGGGGGAACTATGGCTACACCTTC
abundance: -; v_gene: TRBV7-9; d_gene: -; j_gene: TRBJ2-3; CDR3aa: CASSASFSGNWDTQYF; CDR3nt: TGTGCCAGCAGCGCGTCATTTAGTGGGAATTGGGATACGCAGTATTTT